These 15 T cell receptor beta chains were all obtained from the same sample, sequenced in a study of control samples from healthy donors and cancer patients. Clones were sequenced by immunoSEQ multiplex PCR, and TCRdb holds only the in-frame ones, with some missing. The sample lists 190,000 or so clones, over 80% occurring once. The sequenced material came from blood. These receptors all stem from a man younger than 30 in good health.

This chain joins TRBV11-2 and TRBJ2-5; 8 bases map to TRBD2. V lost 5 bases and J lost 5; bases outside the gene matches: 10. CDR3 length equals 15 residues. Looked up from germline, CDR1 is SGHAT and CDR2 is FQNNGV. In nucleotides, the CDR3 is TGTGCCAGCAGCCCCGGGCAAGCGGGGGTGGAGACCCAGTACTTC. Translated, it gives CASSPGQAGVETQYF.

DNA for the CDR3: TGTGCCAGCTCACCGGGGGGTAACTATGGCTACACCTTC. Its translation: CASSPGGNYGYTF. This chain links TRBV18 with TRBJ1-2; D is possibly TRBD1 (5 bases). Germline loops: CDR1 KGHSH, CDR2 LQKENI. Trimming shortened V by 3 bases and J by 1 base, and 6 bases separated the two germline ends. This CDR3 comprises 13 residues.

The chain has TRBV6-5 and TRBJ2-1, with D perhaps TRBD1 or TRBD2 (7 bases each). From germline, CDR1 is MNHEY and CDR2 SVGAGI. V gave up 7 bases and J gave up 7 bases, with 14 bases separating them. The CDR3 totals 13 residues. In DNA form, the CDR3 reads TGTGCCAGCAAGAGACAGGGAGGGAATGAGCAGTTCTTC. Translating it yields CASKRQGGNEQFF.

V is TRBV18 and J is TRBJ1-2, with 12 bases fitting TRBD1. This CDR3 spans 15 amino acids. J lost 4 bases, V lost 2 bases, and 2 bases had no gene match. The germline V gene has CDR1 KGHSH and CDR2 LQKENI. CDR3 nucleotides: TGTGCCAGCTCACCAGGGACAGGGGGCGTCTATGGCTACACCTTC. This sequence encodes CASSPGTGGVYGYTF.

V usage is TRBV6-6 and J usage is TRBJ2-7; 7 bases match TRBD1. This CDR3 contains 16 residues. V was pared by 6 bases and J by 3 bases, with 14 bases of the junction left unmatched. Per germline, CDR1 MNHNY and CDR2 SVGAGI (reference sequence). The CDR3 is CASRDTGTESYYEQYF. CDR3 DNA: TGTGCCAGCAGAGACACCGGGACAGAGTCATACTACGAGCAGTACTTC.

The chain joins TRBV10-2 to TRBJ1-5, with D perhaps matching TRBD1 (6 bases). Germline CDR1 and CDR2: WSHSY and SAAADI. Deletions cut 6 bases from V and 6 bases from J, with 21 bases between. The CDR3 length is 16 residues. The CDR3 reads CASSGDTVGGFQPQHF. CDR3 DNA: TGCGCCAGCAGCGGGGACACCGTAGGGGGTTTTCAGCCCCAGCATTTT.

The rearrangement links TRBV28 to TRBJ1-5, with 7 nucleotides matching TRBD1. After removal of 6 bases from V and 4 bases from J, the junction contained 24 bases not matched to a gene. The germline V gene has CDR1 MDHEN and CDR2 SYDVKM. CDR3 length: 20 residues. CDR3 loop: CASRGWDRVYYIGVNQPQHF. The CDR3 DNA sequence: TGTGCCAGCAGGGGCTGGGACAGAGTTTATTACATAGGGGTTAATCAGCCCCAGCATTTT.

This chain uses TRBV10-1 with TRBJ2-3; D unresolved. Deletions cut 7 bases from V and 1 base from J, with 6 bases between. This CDR3 is built from 12 residues. The germline gives CDR1 WNHNN, CDR2 SYGVQD (reference sequence). CDR3 coding DNA: TGCGCCAGCATTATACGCACAGATACGCAGTATTTT. It is translated as CASIIRTDTQYF.

The genes are TRBV5-6 and TRBJ2-3, with 8 bases fitting TRBD2. Germline CDR1 and CDR2: SGHDT and YYEEEE. With 2 bases clipped from V and 1 base from J, the junction kept 6 bases outside the gene matches. The CDR3 totals 16 residues. CDR3 sequence: CASSFNLRGGTDTQYF. CDR3 coding DNA: TGTGCCAGCAGCTTTAATTTGCGGGGGGGCACAGATACGCAGTATTTT. The entire variable domain, with the rest obtained from reference TRBV5-6 and TRBJ2-3, is as follows: DAGVTQSPTHLIKTRGQQVTLRCSPKSGHDTVSWYQQALGQGPQFIFQYYEEEERQRGNFPDRFSGHQFPNYSSELNVNALLLGDSALYLCASSFNLRGGTDTQYFGPGTRLTVL.

V gene TRBV19 combines with J gene TRBJ2-1, with D perhaps matching TRBD1 or TRBD2 (5 bases each). The CDR3 length is 15 residues. The V gene lost 3 bases and the J gene lost 5 bases, with 14 bases spanning the gap. The germline gives CDR1 LNHDA, CDR2 SQIVND (reference sequence). The CDR3 spells CASSIAGTPHNEQFF. The CDR3 nucleotides read TGTGCCAGTAGTATCGCCGGGACGCCACACAATGAGCAGTTCTTC.

This CDR3 is CATSDPGQDNNEQFF. CDR3 DNA sequence: TGTGCCACCAGTGACCCCGGACAGGATAACAATGAGCAGTTCTTC. This chain connects TRBV24-1 to TRBJ2-1; 7 bases match TRBD1. Germline CDR1 and CDR2: KGHDR and SFDVKD. The junction had 7 bases not matched to a gene; V was cut back by 4 bases and J by 5 bases. The length of the CDR3 is 15 residues.

This rearrangement joins TRBV28 to TRBJ2-3, with D possibly being TRBD1 (5 bases). There are 17 residues in the CDR3. CDR1 is MDHEN, CDR2 SYDVKM, per germline. V shed 5 bases and J shed 1 base, with 19 bases lying between them. CDR3 loop: CASSPLPTGPRTDTQYF. The CDR3 region has the DNA TGTGCCAGCAGTCCCCTTCCTACAGGTCCCCGCACAGATACGCAGTATTTT.

The J gene is TRBJ1-2, the V gene TRBV6-1; 9 bases are shared with TRBD1. Germline trimming cut 1 base from V and 3 bases from J; bases unmatched to any gene: 6. The CDR3 consists of 16 residues. Germline values: CDR1 MNHNS, CDR2 SASEGT. This CDR3 is CASSEVPGQGYYGYTF. The CDR3 nucleotides are TGTGCCAGCAGTGAAGTACCGGGACAGGGATACTATGGCTACACCTTC.

V gene TRBV7-9 combines with J gene TRBJ1-4; 10 bases match TRBD1. Trimming at V came to 5 bases and at J to 8 bases, leaving 5 bases not matched to a gene. Germline assignment: CDR1 SEHNR and CDR2 FQNEAQ (reference sequence). This CDR3 is built from 14 residues. CDR3 nucleotides: TGTGCCAGCAGCCCAAAGGGACAGGGGGAAAAACTGTTTTTT. Its protein is CASSPKGQGEKLFF.

The chain joins TRBV27 to TRBJ1-4, with TRBD1 as a possible D gene (5 bases). The CDR3 length is 15 residues. The germline V gene encodes CDR1 MNHEY and CDR2 SMNVEV (reference sequence). V was pared by 5 bases and J by 5 bases, with 15 bases between. The chain's CDR3 is CASSPNRRSNEKLFF. DNA of the CDR3: TGTGCCAGCAGTCCTAACAGGCGCTCGAATGAAAAACTGTTTTTT.